The 30 T cell receptor gamma chains given below trace back to one sample, sequenced in a study of gamma-delta T cells after stem cell transplantation. TCRdb used CATT to re-call clones from the RT-PCR reads. The profile shows about 580 gamma-chain clones, 15% to 20% of them singletons. Sequencing was done on a sample of gamma-delta T cells. These receptors were collected from a human donor. It is not recorded whose cells these are; they may come from a transplant donor.

This clone is labeled large (0.1 to 1%). This CDR3 is also generated by other DNA sequences in the sample. The chain recombines TRGV4 with TRGJ1 or TRGJ2. No J gene was available from TCRdb, and it was assigned here by a germline match of the DNA. The CDR3 covers 10 residues. Looked up from germline, CDR1 is EGSTGY and CDR2 is YDSYTSSV. V lost 3 bases and J lost 7; bases outside the gene matches: 0. The CDR3 DNA follows: TGTGCCACCTGGGATTATAAGAAACTCTTT. Residues: CATWDYKKLF.

This clone is categorized as large. Additional DNA sequences in this sample encode the identical CDR3. The chain links TRGV9 to TRGJP. The J gene, left out of TCRdb, was set here by checking the DNA against germline. The CDR3 totals 16 residues. The J segment lost 4 bases and the V segment lost 3 bases, leaving 3 bases of the junction unmatched. CDR1 and CDR2 from the germline V gene are GITISATS and ISYDGTV (reference sequence). In DNA, the CDR3 is TGTGCCTTGTGGGAGACCCAAGAGTTGGGCAAAAAAATCAAGGTATTT. Protein: CALWETQELGKKIKVF.

This clone qualifies as large. The gene calls are TRGV9 and TRGJP. As TCRdb names no J gene, one was assigned here on the basis of a DNA match to germline. The germline V gene encodes CDR1 GITISATS and CDR2 ISYDGTV (reference sequence). CDR3 length: 17 amino acids. Trimming took 0 bases from V and 5 from J; bases not matched to a gene: 4. CDR3 protein: CALWEVLKELGKKIKVF. CDR3 bases: TGTGCCTTGTGGGAGGTGCTCAAAGAGTTGGGCAAAAAAATCAAGGTATTT.

Turning to this clone: Mismatch with germline at one junction end may stem from a read error. The V call is TRGV9, the J call TRGJP. Matching the DNA to germline supplied the J gene, which TCRdb does not give. The CDR3 contains 15 residues. The germline V gene encodes CDR1 GITISATS and CDR2 ISYDGTV (reference sequence). The CDR3 loop is CALWGQELGKEIKVF. Written as DNA, the CDR3 is TGTGCCTTGTGGGGCCAAGAGTTGGGCAAAGAAATCAAGGTATTT.

This clone ranks as large. Other DNA sequences from this sample encode an identical CDR3 as well. The genes are TRGV3 and TRGJ1 or TRGJ2. The J gene was missing in TCRdb and was found by matching the end of the DNA to germline. CDR3 length: 15 residues. The germline gives CDR1 VTNTFY, CDR2 YDVSTARD (reference sequence). The trim removed 0 bases at V and 0 bases at J, leaving 5 bases unmatched. CDR3 nucleotides: TGTGCCACCTGGGACAGGCGGGAGAATTATTATAAGAAACTCTTT. Its translation: CATWDRRENYYKKLF.

To note about this clone: A far larger clone is one base from this, pointing to a likely read error. This sample includes further DNA sequences coding for the same CDR3. The V gene call is TRGV9, and the J gene call is absent. CDR1 is GITISATS, CDR2 ISYDGTV, per germline (reference sequence). This CDR3 spans 18 amino acids. The CDR3 reads CALWEVVTGELGKKIKVF. For the CDR3, the DNA is TGTGCCTTGTGGGAGGTGGTAACGGGAGAGTTGGGCAAAAAAATCAAGGTATTC.

This clone was detected only a few times. The genes are TRGV9 and TRGJP. Assignment of the J gene here rests on matching the DNA to germline, because TCRdb gives none. Looked up from germline, CDR1 is GITISATS and CDR2 is ISYDGTV (reference sequence). This CDR3 contains 17 residues. V was clipped by 4 bases and J by 4 bases; unmatched bases: 7. The CDR3 DNA reads as TGTGCCTTGTGGGACGACATACAAGAGTTGGGCAAAAAAATCAAGGTATTT. Amino acids: CALWDDIQELGKKIKVF.

The V gene is TRGV9, the J gene TRGJ1 or TRGJ2. No J gene was available from TCRdb, and it was assigned here by a germline match of the DNA. CDR3 length equals 13 residues. Germline CDR1 is GITISATS and CDR2 is ISYDGTV (reference sequence). V lost 1 base, J lost 7 bases, and 7 bases stayed unmatched. The CDR3 sequence: CALWEVTGYKKLF. The CDR3 nucleotides read TGTGCCTTGTGGGAGGTTACGGGATATAAGAAACTCTTT.

This clone is large by share. The chain has TRGV9 and TRGJP. Matching the DNA to germline supplied the J gene, which TCRdb does not give. CDR3 length: 15 amino acids. Germline CDR1 and CDR2: GITISATS and ISYDGTV (reference sequence). The ends lost 0 bases at V and 9 bases at J; junction bases unmatched: 2. The CDR3 reads CALWEVLLGKKIKVF. The CDR3 nucleotides are TGTGCCTTGTGGGAGGTGTTGTTGGGCAAAAAAATCAAGGTATTT.

On this clone itself: A single base is all that separates this from a far larger clone, so a read error is likely. This CDR3 is also generated by other DNA sequences in the sample. The chain joins TRGV9 to TRGJP. Since TCRdb gives no J gene, matching the DNA to germline was used here to assign it. This CDR3 contains 18 residues. Germline values: CDR1 GITISATS, CDR2 ISYDGTV (reference sequence). This chain's CDR3 is CALWELIQQELGKKIKVF. In DNA form, the CDR3 reads TGTGCATTGTGGGAGCTAATCCAACAAGAGTTGGGCAAAAAAATCAAGGTATTT.

The table lists this clone with a few counts. V is TRGV9 and J is TRGJP1. The J gene, missing from TCRdb, was assigned here through DNA to germline matching. J was trimmed by 0 bases and V by 3 bases; bases with no gene match: 4. This CDR3 has 15 amino acids. Germline V gene lookup returns CDR1 GITISATS and CDR2 ISYDGTV (reference sequence). DNA for the CDR3: TGTGCCTTGTGGGAGTGGAATACCACTGGTTGGTTCAAGATATTT. This translates into CALWEWNTTGWFKIF.

This clone was seen only a few times. The chain joins TRGV2 to TRGJ1 or TRGJ2. Assignment of the J gene here rests on matching the DNA to germline, because TCRdb gives none. The length of the CDR3 is 15 residues. Germline CDR1 reads EGSNGY; CDR2 reads YDSYNSKV. The V segment lost 3 bases and the J segment 0 bases; nucleotides outside the gene matches: 8. CDR3 sequence reads: CATWDPNSNYYKKLF. The CDR3 region has the DNA TGTGCCACCTGGGACCCTAATTCGAATTATTATAAGAAACTCTTT.

The sample holds a few counts of this clone. The chain carries TRGV8 and TRGJ1 or TRGJ2. No J gene was available from TCRdb, and it was assigned here by a germline match of the DNA. The V gene end was trimmed by 0 bases and the J gene end by 5 bases; junction bases not matched to a gene: 4. Germline V gene data show CDR1 as VENAVY and CDR2 as YDSYNSRV. The CDR3 runs 13 residues. The DNA of the CDR3 is TGTGCCACCTGGGATAGGCGTAATTATAAGAAACTCTTT. Protein sequence: CATWDRRNYKKLF.

This clone showed up just a few times. The chain joins TRGV9 to TRGJP. TCRdb carries no J gene annotation; the J gene was assigned here by matching the DNA with germline. This CDR3 region has 13 residues. Germline CDR1 and CDR2: GITISATS and ISYDGTV (reference sequence). V lost 9 bases and J lost 4; bases outside the gene matches: 0. The CDR3: CALQELGKKIKVF. As DNA, the CDR3 is TGTGCCTTGCAAGAGTTGGGCAAAAAAATCAAGGTATTT.

The sample holds a few counts of this clone. The chain joins TRGV8 to TRGJ1 or TRGJ2. V shed 4 bases, J shed 2 bases, and the junction held 11 bases outside the gene matches. Germline CDR1 and CDR2: VENAVY and YDSYNSRV. This CDR3 contains 15 residues. The CDR3 here is CATWDAYPHYYKKLF. As DNA, the CDR3 is TGTGCCACCTGGGACGCCTATCCCCATTATTATAAGAAACTCTTT.

As to this clone: A far larger clone is off by one base, so a read error is likely. The rearrangement uses TRGV3 and TRGJ1 or TRGJ2. TCRdb does not report a J gene; here it was assigned by matching the DNA to germline references. This CDR3 region has 13 residues. Per the germline V gene, CDR1 is VTNTFY and CDR2 is YDVSTARD (reference sequence). The CDR3 coding sequence is TGTGCCACCCGGGACAGGCGGGGTTATAAGAAACTCTTT. As protein: CATRDRRGYKKLF.

This clone is judged medium-sized. V usage is TRGV9 and J usage is TRGJP. The J gene comes from matching the DNA to germline here; TCRdb lacks it. This CDR3 has 15 amino acids. CDR1 is GITISATS and CDR2 is ISYDGTV in the germline V gene (reference sequence). V trimming: 6 bases; J trimming: 3 bases; junction bases outside the gene matches: 2. CDR3 coding DNA: TGTGCCTTGTGGAAGCAAGAGTTGGGCAAAAAAATCAAGGTATTT. Translation: CALWKQELGKKIKVF.

Of note for this clone: A much bigger clone sits one base away, suggesting this may be a read error. Here the CDR3 reads CATWGGRCMFFNYYKKLF. CDR3 bases: TGTGCCACCTGGGGCGGGCGTTGTATGTTTTTCAATTATTATAAGAAACTCTTT. The chain combines TRGV2 with TRGJ1 or TRGJ2. TCRdb offers no J gene call, so here the DNA was matched to germline to obtain one. The CDR3 has 18 residues. From germline, CDR1 is EGSNGY and CDR2 YDSYNSKV.

By sample fraction, this clone is large. The identical CDR3 is also encoded by other nucleotide sequences in the sample. CDR3 amino acids: CALWEAGKKLF. CDR3 DNA sequence: TGTGCCTTGTGGGAGGCGGGGAAGAAACTCTTT. This chain connects TRGV9 to TRGJ1 or TRGJ2. As TCRdb names no J gene, one was assigned here on the basis of a DNA match to germline. V dropped 2 bases and J dropped 10; count of bases not matched to a gene: 5. Germline V gives CDR1 GITISATS, CDR2 ISYDGTV (reference sequence). The CDR3 has 11 amino acids.

This clone was seen a handful of times. V and J are TRGV8 and TRGJ1 or TRGJ2. No J gene is reported in TCRdb; it was inferred here by comparing the DNA with germline. There are 15 residues in the CDR3. CDR1 is VENAVY and CDR2 is YDSYNSRV in the germline V gene. The trim removed 2 bases at V and 8 bases at J, leaving 15 bases unmatched. The CDR3 bases are TGTGCCACCTGGGATACGCCCCCTGGGGAGAATAAGAAACTCTTT. It translates to CATWDTPPGENKKLF.

This clone occurred a few times. This specimen includes other DNA sequences encoding the same CDR3. The gene calls are TRGV9 and TRGJP. No J gene is reported in TCRdb; it was inferred here by comparing the DNA with germline. Germline-derived CDR1 and CDR2 are GITISATS and ISYDGTV (reference sequence). J gave up 4 bases and V 1 base, and 7 bases lay outside the gene matches. The CDR3 covers 18 residues. This CDR3 is CALWEVSDQELGKKIKVF. CDR3 DNA sequence: TGTGCCTTGTGGGAGGTATCAGACCAAGAGTTGGGCAAAAAAATCAAGGTATTT.

This clone is labeled as medium-sized. Here the CDR3 reads CATWDPWYKKLF. CDR3 in DNA: TGTGCCACCTGGGACCCTTGGTATAAGAAACTCTTT. V gene TRGV2 combines with J gene TRGJ1 or TRGJ2. The J gene is absent in TCRdb and was assigned here via DNA matching to germline. The V and J ends lost 3 bases and 7 bases, in that order; junction bases with no gene match: 6. The germline CDR1 and CDR2 sequences are EGSNGY and YDSYNSKV. The CDR3 loop spans 12 amino acids.

The rearrangement links TRGV5 to TRGJ1 or TRGJ2. No J gene was available from TCRdb, and it was assigned here by a germline match of the DNA. The V gene's germline CDR1 is VINAFY and CDR2 YDVSNSKD. This CDR3 has 13 residues. The trim removed 3 bases at V and 0 bases at J, leaving 2 bases unmatched. The CDR3 nucleotides read TGTGCCACCTGGGACGGGAATTATTATAAGAAACTCTTT. Protein: CATWDGNYYKKLF.

The chain uses TRGV8 and TRGJ1 or TRGJ2. Because TCRdb records no J gene, it was assigned here through a match of the DNA to germline. This CDR3 comprises 16 residues. From germline, CDR1 is VENAVY and CDR2 YDSYNSRV. V lost 3 bases to trimming and J lost 0 bases; unmatched junction nucleotides: 11. CDR3 region: CATWDWIGGNYYKKLF. The CDR3 DNA reads as TGTGCCACCTGGGATTGGATCGGTGGGAATTATTATAAGAAACTCTTT.

Sample share makes this clone medium-sized. V is TRGV5 and J is TRGJ1 or TRGJ2. As TCRdb names no J gene, one was assigned here on the basis of a DNA match to germline. The V and J ends lost 0 bases and 3 bases, in that order; junction bases with no gene match: 11. This CDR3 contains 16 residues. Germline CDR1 reads VINAFY; CDR2 reads YDVSNSKD. Here the CDR3 DNA reads TGTGCCACCTGGGACAGGCCCGGGTATCTTTATTATAAGAAACTCTTT. It yields the protein CATWDRPGYLYYKKLF.

This clone is large by share. Different DNA sequences within this sample yield the same CDR3. The CDR3 loop is CALWEVLVGQQELGKKIKVF. The CDR3 DNA follows: TGTGCCTTGTGGGAGGTATTAGTAGGCCAGCAAGAGTTGGGCAAAAAAATCAAGGTATTT. The chain links TRGV9 to TRGJP. The J gene is absent in TCRdb and was assigned here via DNA matching to germline. V lost 1 base, J lost 3 bases, and 12 bases stayed unmatched. This CDR3 contains 20 residues. CDR1 and CDR2 (germline): GITISATS, ISYDGTV (reference sequence).

The genes are TRGV4 and TRGJ1 or TRGJ2. TCRdb leaves out the J gene; it was filled in here by matching the DNA to germline. Trimming cost V 1 base and J 3 bases; bases outside gene matches: 9. The CDR3 spans 15 residues. Germline values: CDR1 EGSTGY, CDR2 YDSYTSSV. The CDR3 sequence is CATWDGLKPYYKKLF. CDR3 bases: TGTGCCACCTGGGATGGCCTTAAACCTTATTATAAGAAACTCTTT.

Note on this clone: A far larger clone is only one base removed, so a read error is likely. V and J are TRGV9 and TRGJP. Here the J gene was assigned by germline matching of the DNA, as TCRdb has none. Germline assignment: CDR1 GITISATS and CDR2 ISYDGTV (reference sequence). CDR3 size: 18 residues. CDR3 protein: CALREANAEELGKKIKVF. Written as DNA, the CDR3 is TGTGCCTTGCGGGAGGCCAACGCGGAAGAGTTGGGCAAAAAAATCAAGGTATTT.

By share of the sample, this clone is large. In the same sample, other DNA sequences code for this CDR3. V is TRGV3 and J is TRGJ1 or TRGJ2. No J gene is reported in TCRdb; it was inferred here by comparing the DNA with germline. Germline-derived CDR1 and CDR2 are VTNTFY and YDVSTARD (reference sequence). This CDR3 spans 11 amino acids. The V and J ends lost 3 bases and 10 bases, in that order; junction bases with no gene match: 6. The CDR3 DNA reads TGTGCCACCTGGGACCCGGCAAAGAAACTCTTT. This translates into CATWDPAKKLF.

This clone is labeled large. The chain employs TRGV9 and TRGJ1 or TRGJ2. No J gene is reported in TCRdb; it was inferred here by comparing the DNA with germline. This CDR3 spans 13 amino acids. CDR1 and CDR2 from the germline V gene are GITISATS and ISYDGTV (reference sequence). V shed 2 bases and J 2 bases; nucleotides not matched to a gene: 3. Here the CDR3 reads CALWEAYYYKKLF. DNA of the CDR3: TGTGCCTTGTGGGAGGCGTATTATTATAAGAAACTCTTT.